These T cell receptor beta chains were read from a single sample in a study of shared clonotypes between healthy human individuals. TCRdb's copy holds only in-frame clones and misses some; the assay was immunoSEQ multiplex PCR. The repertoire holds some 740,000 clones, more than 85% seen once, with more than 20% in the top ten. The specimen was naive CD8+ T cells sorted from blood. The origin of the receptors is a man aged 25 to 45 in good health. Each CDR3 is given with its conserved first and last residue. The order of the fields is V gene, clone size, CDR3 protein. Expanded clones get a size class; other rows say once, few or many, or leave the size out.

TRBV18 | . | CASSSGIRTDTQYF
TRBV7-9 | . | CASSHRTVEAFF
TRBV9 | . | CASSVRPTYNEQFF
TRBV7-7 | . | CASSLVLFPNSNTGELFF
TRBV4-3 | . | CASSQGFTGTGGLINEKLFF
TRBV5-1 | . | CASSLAGGGGRETQYF
TRBV9 | . | CASSAPVRLAGGRTGELFF
TRBV9 | . | CASSVQGTGELFF
TRBV5-6 | . | CASSLLGQKTDIAELFF
TRBV29-1 | . | CSVDSGEETQYF
TRBV7-9 | . | CASGRMAGELFF
TRBV25-1 | . | CASSDRTDTIYF
TRBV6-1 | . | CASSEGASSYEQYF
TRBV19 | once | CASSIRGNTGELFF
TRBV11-2 | . | CASSPRATYYEQYF
TRBV10-2 | . | CASSSAAGTGELFF
TRBV6-5 | . | CASSYAGGPRELFF
TRBV7-9 | . | CASSRETGVHTQYF
TRBV7-9 | . | CASSSGTSNEQFF
TRBV27 | . | CASSPPGGGSYNEQFF
TRBV10-2 | . | CASSEVASGNTIYF
TRBV7-9 | . | CASSLPNDYEQYF
TRBV6-5 | . | CASSRWTGSSYEQYF
TRBV10-1 | once | CASSESVGLAANEQFF
TRBV27 | . | CASSSGGSWEKLFF
TRBV6-6 | once | CASSYSIEYENEQFF
TRBV7-6 | . | CASSQGTSGSRSEQFF
TRBV5-1 | . | CASSLGENQPQHF
TRBV19 | . | CASSMRQGYEQYF
TRBV4-1 | . | CASSQVVLGSYEQYF
TRBV7-9 | . | CASSSRTATNEQFF
TRBV5-6 | . | CASIETGGANEQFF
TRBV5-4 | . | CASRDSPDRNYNEQFF
TRBV11-2 | . | CASSLRVTGLTDTQYF
TRBV21-1 | . | CASSARDREPYGYTF
TRBV7-8 | . | CASSLVRGLLTPSGTYNEQFF
TRBV13 | . | CASSSGRNRGTDTQYF
TRBV6-5 | . | CASSNQTRQVNEQFF
TRBV6-5 | . | CASSSSLEPDTQYF
TRBV15 | . | CATSNKGAGYEQYF
TRBV19 | . | CASSRDRVTSATHYTQYF
TRBV10-3 | . | CAISGTGTSGRTEQFF
TRBV29-1 | once | CSVGGMELNTGELFF
TRBV6-1 | . | CASSESGDSGNTIYF
TRBV7-8 | . | CANSLGGDGTDTQYF
TRBV9 | . | CASGILPGTDTGELFF
TRBV4-3 | . | CASSQDVSDFFNYGYTF
TRBV28 | . | CASGPLRGTSVAYEQYF
TRBV21-1 | . | CASSKPRGTGGWNEQYF
TRBV15 | . | CATSLNSHSTDTQYF
TRBV9 | once | CASSAPPGADTQYF
TRBV19 | . | CASALTGGSYEQYF
TRBV2 | . | CASSENPGGGYPYNEQFF
TRBV19 | . | CASSIRSASNQPQHF
TRBV30 | . | CAWSVDGIEAFF
TRBV28 | . | CATSFGSYEQYF
TRBV6-6 | . | CASSPPGRDHEQYF
TRBV6-6 | once | CASSLGVNGQYF
TRBV14 | . | CASSQDLFQDFTYEQYF
TRBV7-6 | . | CASSLAGSQEKLFF